Shown below are 22 T cell receptor beta chains from a single sample sequenced in a study of neurological immune-mediated disorders. Described time point: technical triplicate 3. Each CDR3 protein gets one entry after TCRdb re-called the 5' RACE reads with MiXCR. The data contain nearly 30,000 distinct CDR3 sequences, around 16% of them singletons. Sequenced sample: CD4+ T cells from blood. These receptors were taken from a female donor with HTLV-1-associated myelopathy (HAM/TSP).

Judged by abundance, this clonotype is medium-sized (0.01 to 0.1%). The CDR3 DNA is TGTGCCAGCAGTTACGAGACAGTTAATAATTCACCCCTCCACTTT. This translates into CASSYETVNNSPLHF. This chain uses TRBV6-5 with TRBJ1-6; weak D call: TRBD1 (5 bases). V lost 2 bases, J lost 5 bases, and 10 bases lay in between. Germline values: CDR1 MNHEY, CDR2 SVGAGI. The CDR3 is 15 residues long.

The CDR3 sequence is CSARLAGVGYTQYF. The CDR3 region has the DNA TGCAGTGCGCGACTAGCGGGTGTAGGATATACGCAGTATTTT. V and J are TRBV20-1 and TRBJ2-3; 10 bases are a match to TRBD2. CDR1 and CDR2 from the germline V gene are DFQATT and SNEGSKA (reference sequence). The CDR3 runs to 14 residues. Trimming took 6 bases from V and 7 from J; bases not matched to a gene: 10.

This clonotype appeared many times. The V call is TRBV5-1, the J call TRBJ2-5; 7 positions agree with TRBD1. Per germline, CDR1 SGHRS and CDR2 YFSETQ. This CDR3 has 14 amino acids. Trimming removed 6 bases from V and 5 bases from J; junction bases left unmatched: 10. CDR3 sequence (DNA): TGCGCCAGCACTACAGGGGCTCGGGGTGAGACCCAGTACTTC. This translates into CASTTGARGETQYF.

Ten or more counts support this clonotype. The chain couples TRBV7-6 to TRBJ2-3; the match to TRBD2 covers 12 bases. After removal of 3 bases from V and 6 bases from J, the junction contained 10 bases not matched to a gene. This CDR3 has 17 amino acids. Germline loops: CDR1 SGHVS, CDR2 FNYEAQ. CDR3 in amino acids: CASSFRQGLAGKDTQYF. CDR3 coding DNA: TGTGCCAGCAGCTTCCGACAAGGACTAGCGGGAAAGGATACGCAGTATTTT.

This clonotype was seen ten or more times. The rearrangement links TRBV28 to TRBJ2-1; 10 positions agree with TRBD1. The V gene end was trimmed by 8 bases and the J gene end by 7 bases; junction bases not matched to a gene: 11. The CDR3 spans 15 residues. Germline V CDR1 and CDR2: MDHEN, SYDVKM. Here the CDR3 DNA reads TGTGCCAGCGTAACTCTCGGGACAGGGGTAAATGAGCAGTTCTTC. Protein sequence: CASVTLGTGVNEQFF. Looking up the rest from reference TRBV28 and TRBJ2-1 gives the full variable domain: DVKVTQSSRYLVKRTGEKVFLECVQDMDHENMFWYRQDPGLGLRLIYFSYDVKMKEKGDIPEGYSVSREKKERFSLILESASTNQTSMYLCASVTLGTGVNEQFFGPGTRLTVL.

Of note for this clonotype: Sequence at one end of the junction differs from germline and may be a read error. The V and J genes are TRBV12-3 or TRBV12-4 and TRBJ2-7; no definite D call. The CDR3 runs to 13 residues. CDR3: CASSLSIPHEQCF. The CDR3 DNA follows: TGTGCCAGCAGTTTGAGTATCCCCCACGAGCAGTGCTTC.

This clonotype has a count of ten or more. This rearrangement joins TRBV14 to TRBJ2-1; no clear D. The length of the CDR3 is 13 residues. V was trimmed by 3 bases and J by 4 bases, leaving 7 bases between them. Germline V lookup: CDR1 SGHDN, CDR2 FVKESK. The CDR3 sequence: CASSQKIYNEQFF. The CDR3 region has the DNA TGTGCCAGCAGCCAGAAGATATACAATGAGCAGTTCTTC.

In its sample, this clonotype is medium-sized. The rearrangement joins TRBV7-9 to TRBJ1-1; the match to TRBD1 covers 8 bases. The CDR3 has 15 residues. V was pared by 3 bases and J by 7 bases, with 10 bases of the junction left unmatched. Per germline, CDR1 SEHNR and CDR2 FQNEAQ (reference sequence). CDR3 nucleotides: TGTGCCAGCAGCTTTTCGTCAGGGGGCTTGGTTGAAGCTTTCTTT. This sequence encodes CASSFSSGGLVEAFF.

This clonotype showed up many times. This chain links TRBV6-5 with TRBJ2-6; tentatively, D is TRBD1 (5 bases). Germline V gene sequence: CDR1 MNHEY, CDR2 SVGAGI. Between the trimmed V and J ends, which lost 4 bases and 0 bases, there was a span of 7 bases. The CDR3 contains 15 residues. The CDR3 DNA is TGTGCCAGCAGTTTCACAGGCTCTGGGGCCAACGTCCTGACTTTC. Protein: CASSFTGSGANVLTF.

At least ten counts were recorded for this clonotype. The rearrangement joins TRBV20-1 to TRBJ2-5, with 9 bases fitting TRBD1. The length of the CDR3 is 13 residues. CDR1 and CDR2 from the germline V gene are DFQATT and SNEGSKA (reference sequence). V was pared by 5 bases and J by 5 bases, with 6 bases of the junction left unmatched. For the CDR3, the DNA is TGCAGTGCTCCACAGGGGGCGATGGAGACCCAGTACTTC. Protein product: CSAPQGAMETQYF.

This clonotype was counted at least ten times. This chain's CDR3 is CASSYRGNTEAFF. The CDR3 coding sequence is TGTGCCAGCAGTTACCGAGGGAACACTGAAGCTTTCTTT. V usage is TRBV6-5 and J usage is TRBJ1-1, with unresolved D. Germline V lookup: CDR1 MNHEY, CDR2 SVGAGI. The CDR3 totals 13 residues. V lost 2 bases to trimming and J lost 1 base, with 5 bases between them.

This clonotype occurred many times. The gene calls are TRBV12-3 or TRBV12-4 and TRBJ2-7; D may match TRBD1 or TRBD2 (6 bases each). Trimming pared 7 bases from V and 2 bases from J, leaving 12 bases between. This CDR3 is built from 13 residues. The CDR3: CASTQGGTYEQYF. CDR3 nucleotides: TGTGCCAGCACTCAAGGGGGGACCTACGAGCAGTACTTC.

This chain joins TRBV18 and TRBJ2-5; 9 bases fit TRBD2. Germline CDR1 is KGHSH and CDR2 is LQKENI. The CDR3 totals 15 residues. Here the CDR3 reads CFSSPIAGVFETQYF. The CDR3 DNA is TGTTTCAGCTCACCGATAGCGGGAGTATTTGAGACCCAGTACTTC. The complete variable domain, with remaining parts taken from reference TRBV18 and TRBJ2-5, reads NAGVMQNPRHLVRRRGQEARLRCSPMKGHSHVYWYRQLPEEGLKFMVYLQKENIIDESGMPKERFSAEFPKEGPSILRIQQVVRGDSAAYFCFSSPIAGVFETQYFGPGTRLLVL.

There are a few counts of this clonotype. The CDR3 region is CASSTRDGYGYTF. The CDR3 nucleotides read TGTGCCAGCTCAACGAGGGACGGTTATGGCTACACCTTC. This chain uses TRBV18 with TRBJ1-2; TRBD1 might be the D (5 bases). Germline V gene lookup returns CDR1 KGHSH and CDR2 LQKENI. V was clipped by 5 bases and J by 5 bases, with 12 bases between them. This CDR3 contains 13 residues.

This clonotype was detected many times. V usage is TRBV6-6 and J usage is TRBJ2-3; 8 bases match TRBD2. The V and J ends lost 1 base and 5 bases, in that order; junction bases with no gene match: 11. CDR1 is MNHNY, CDR2 SVGAGI, per germline (reference sequence). The CDR3 consists of 17 residues. CDR3 sequence (DNA): TGTGCCAGCAGTTACTTTACTAACGGGGGGGCCGAAGATACGCAGTATTTT. This sequence encodes CASSYFTNGGAEDTQYF.

This clonotype has ten or more counts. The chain is built from TRBV20-1 and TRBJ2-4; D gene uncertain. The V end lost 3 bases, the J end lost 0 bases, and 12 bases lay between the germline ends. This CDR3 is 15 amino acids long. Germline V gene data show CDR1 as DFQATT and CDR2 as SNEGSKA (reference sequence). CDR3 nucleotide sequence: TGCAGTGCTAGGTCTTCCGGATTAGCCAAAAACATTCAGTACTTC. This sequence encodes CSARSSGLAKNIQYF.

Ten or more counts support this clonotype. A read error may be the cause here, since a much bigger clone is one base away. The rearrangement joins TRBV20-1 to TRBJ2-1; 12 bases map to TRBD2. Germline V gene data show CDR1 as DFQATT and CDR2 as SNEGSKA (reference sequence). This CDR3 region has 14 residues. The trim removed 1 base at V and 6 bases at J, leaving 1 base unmatched. The CDR3 reads CSARGLAGANEQFF. CDR3 DNA sequence: TGCAGTGCTAGAGGACTAGCGGGAGCCAATGAGCAGTTCTTC.

This clonotype was observed many times. As DNA, the CDR3 is TGCAGCGTTGACACAGGAATGGTTGGAAACACCATATATTTT. This translates into CSVDTGMVGNTIYF. The chain uses TRBV29-1 and TRBJ1-3, with D perhaps TRBD1 (5 bases). This CDR3 has 14 amino acids. Trimming took 3 bases from V and 3 from J, leaving 12 bases between them. The germline CDR1 and CDR2 sequences are SQVTM and ANQGSEA.

The chain recombines TRBV18 with TRBJ1-1, with TRBD1 matching over 8 bases. Germline assignment: CDR1 KGHSH and CDR2 LQKENI. J was trimmed by 5 bases and V by 4 bases; bases with no gene match: 6. The length of the CDR3 is 14 residues. CDR3 DNA sequence: TGTGCCAGCTCACACGACAGGGGTGGGACTGAAGCTTTCTTT. Translating gives CASSHDRGGTEAFF.

This clonotype has a count of ten or more. Written as DNA, the CDR3 is TGCAGTGCTTCCCCGGCCCAATACAGCGACGAGCAGTACTTC. Protein sequence: CSASPAQYSDEQYF. V is TRBV20-1 and J is TRBJ2-7; D ambiguous. Trimming shortened V by 5 bases and J by 5 bases, and 19 bases separated the two germline ends. In germline, CDR1 is DFQATT, CDR2 SNEGSKA (reference sequence). The CDR3 runs to 14 residues.

This clonotype qualifies as medium-sized (0.01 to 0.1%). This sequence joins TRBV6-1 and TRBJ2-5; no clear D gene. V dropped 6 bases and J dropped 3 bases, with 11 bases sitting between them. The CDR3 runs to 13 residues. Per the germline V gene, CDR1 is MNHNS and CDR2 is SASEGT. CDR3 protein: CASRFQPKETQYF. The CDR3 bases are TGTGCCAGCAGGTTTCAGCCAAAAGAGACCCAGTACTTC.

A remark on this clonotype: The junction does not match germline at one end; this may be a read error. V and J are TRBV9 and TRBJ2-7; weak D call: TRBD2 (5 bases). The CDR3 spans 14 residues. Germline V gives CDR1 SGDLS, CDR2 YYNGEE. This chain's CDR3 is CAISPWTYSDEQYF. In DNA, the CDR3 is TGTGCCATCAGCCCTTGGACTTACTCCGACGAGCAGTACTTC.